Each of the 19 T cell receptor beta chains below was sequenced from the same sample in a study of resident and recirculating memory T cells in vitiligo. Profiled with immunoSEQ multiplex PCR; TCRdb holds only in-frame clones, not every one. The sample has 70,000 or so clones, about 89% seen once. Sequences were obtained from blood. Receptor source: a male donor with vitiligo.

The J gene is TRBJ1-5, the V gene TRBV15, with a weak D call TRBD1 (6 bases). Germline V gene lookup returns CDR1 LNHNV and CDR2 YYDKDF (reference sequence). V lost 9 bases and J 1 base, leaving 22 bases between the germline ends. There are 17 residues in the CDR3. DNA of the CDR3: TGTGCCACTGGCAGGGGCCTAGCCGGGTCAAGCAATCAGCCCCAGCATTTT. Protein product: CATGRGLAGSSNQPQHF.

The V call is TRBV5-1, the J call TRBJ1-5; 9 bases fit TRBD1. Germline V gene lookup returns CDR1 SGHRS and CDR2 YFSETQ. V lost 4 bases, J lost 2 bases, and 4 bases stayed unmatched. The CDR3 sequence is 15 residues long. The CDR3 reads CASSIQGAGNQPQHF. The CDR3 DNA is TGCGCCAGCAGCATACAGGGGGCTGGCAATCAGCCCCAGCATTTT. Using reference TRBV5-1 and TRBJ1-5 for the parts outside the CDR3, the full variable domain is KAGVTQTPRYLIKTRGQQVTLSCSPISGHRSVSWYQQTPGQGLQFLFEYFSETQRNKGNFPGRFSGRQFSNSRSEMNVSTLELGDSALYLCASSIQGAGNQPQHFGDGTRLSIL.

This rearrangement joins TRBV12-5 to TRBJ1-2, with a possible D match to TRBD1 (6 bases). In germline, CDR1 is LGHNT, CDR2 FRNRAP. This CDR3 spans 12 amino acids. The V end was cut by 3 bases, the J end by 8 bases, with 10 bases between. In DNA, the CDR3 is TGTGCTAGTGGTTTCTCAGGGGAAGGCTACACCTTC. The encoded protein is CASGFSGEGYTF.

CDR3 in DNA: TGTGCCAGCTCAACTGTAATTCGAGGAGGGGAGCAGTACTTC. It is translated as CASSTVIRGGEQYF. The genes are TRBV18 and TRBJ2-7; possibly TRBD2 for D (6 bases). Germline loops: CDR1 KGHSH, CDR2 LQKENI. The V and J ends lost 5 bases and 7 bases respectively, with 18 bases between them. This CDR3 spans 14 amino acids.

This chain joins TRBV27 and TRBJ1-1, with 7 nucleotides matching TRBD1. The V and J ends lost 6 bases and 1 base, in that order; junction bases with no gene match: 2. CDR3 length: 13 residues. Germline lookup yields CDR1 MNHEY and CDR2 SMNVEV (reference sequence). The CDR3 DNA reads as TGTGCCAGCAGCTGGGACAGGAACACTGAAGCTTTCTTT. Its translation: CASSWDRNTEAFF.

This clone has just a few counts. The chain has TRBV7-3 and TRBJ2-7; 9 bases fit TRBD1. The CDR3 is 15 amino acids. Trimming took 2 bases from V and 5 from J; bases not matched to a gene: 7. Germline V gene sequence: CDR1 SGHTA, CDR2 FQGTGA. The CDR3 DNA reads TGTGCCAGCAGCTTACGTCGGACAGGGGTAGACGAGCAGTACTTC. The encoded protein is CASSLRRTGVDEQYF.

As DNA, the CDR3 is TGCGCCAGCAGTGAGTCAGCGACGGCCACAGATACGCAGTATTTT. Translating it yields CASSESATATDTQYF. The genes are TRBV10-2 and TRBJ2-3, with D unresolved. The CDR3 runs to 15 residues. Trimming pared 0 bases from V and 2 bases from J, leaving 9 bases between. The germline CDR1 and CDR2 sequences are WSHSY and SAAADI.

Written as DNA, the CDR3 is TGCGCCAGCAGCTCGGACAGGGAGGGCAATTCACCCCTCCACTTT. Translating it yields CASSSDREGNSPLHF. The chain couples TRBV5-1 to TRBJ1-6; the match to TRBD1 covers 8 bases. Germline V lookup: CDR1 SGHRS, CDR2 YFSETQ. CDR3 size: 15 residues. J gave up 7 bases and V 3 bases, and 6 bases lay outside the gene matches.

The V gene is TRBV19, the J gene TRBJ2-7, with 7 positions matching TRBD1. The V segment lost 7 bases and the J segment 3 bases; nucleotides outside the gene matches: 0. CDR1 LNHDA and CDR2 SQIVND come from the germline V gene (reference sequence). This CDR3 spans 11 amino acids. CDR3 region: CASNRGYEQYF. CDR3 in DNA: TGTGCCAGTAACAGGGGCTACGAGCAGTACTTC.

The V gene is TRBV5-6, the J gene TRBJ2-3; 8 bases fit TRBD2. V dropped 1 base and J dropped 2; count of bases not matched to a gene: 3. Germline lookup yields CDR1 SGHDT and CDR2 YYEEEE. This CDR3 has 15 residues. The CDR3 DNA is TGTGCCAGCAGCTTGAGCGGGGGCACCACAGATACGCAGTATTTT. As protein: CASSLSGGTTDTQYF. Together with reference TRBV5-6 and TRBJ2-3, the CDR3 gives the full variable domain: DAGVTQSPTHLIKTRGQQVTLRCSPKSGHDTVSWYQQALGQGPQFIFQYYEEEERQRGNFPDRFSGHQFPNYSSELNVNALLLGDSALYLCASSLSGGTTDTQYFGPGTRLTVL.

The gene calls are TRBV27 and TRBJ1-2, with a possible D match to TRBD1 (5 bases). The CDR3 totals 15 residues. V shed 3 bases and J shed 1 base, with 12 bases lying between them. In germline, CDR1 is MNHEY, CDR2 SMNVEV (reference sequence). The CDR3 region is CASSFGIGGNYGYTF. CDR3 coding DNA: TGTGCCAGCAGTTTTGGGATCGGGGGTAACTATGGCTACACCTTC.

The gene calls are TRBV4-2 and TRBJ2-5; TRBD2 agrees at 9 bases. After removal of 5 bases from V and 1 base from J, the junction contained 14 bases not matched to a gene. Germline CDR1 and CDR2: LGHNA and YNFKEQ. The CDR3 length is 18 residues. CDR3 protein: CASSSQARSGGGQETQYF. DNA of the CDR3: TGTGCCAGCAGCTCCCAAGCCCGTAGCGGGGGAGGCCAAGAGACCCAGTACTTC.

The gene calls are TRBV6-5 and TRBJ2-1, with D tentatively TRBD2 (5 bases). Germline V gene lookup returns CDR1 MNHEY and CDR2 SVGAGI. This CDR3 contains 15 residues. Deletions cut 4 bases from V and 0 bases from J, with 10 bases between. The CDR3 DNA is TGTGCCAGCAGTTGGACGGGAAGCTCCTACAATGAGCAGTTCTTC. Encoded protein: CASSWTGSSYNEQFF.

The CDR3 loop reads CASSLGQRRYEQYF. The CDR3 region has the DNA TGTGCCAGCAGTTTAGGGCAGAGACGGTACGAGCAGTACTTC. The rearrangement joins TRBV28 to TRBJ2-7; no clear D. The CDR3 sequence is 14 residues long. In germline, CDR1 is MDHEN, CDR2 SYDVKM. Trimming shortened V by 2 bases and J by 4 bases, and 12 bases separated the two germline ends.

This rearrangement joins TRBV18 to TRBJ1-2, with D maybe TRBD1 (5 bases). Trimming pared 6 bases from V and 5 bases from J, leaving 13 bases between. The CDR3 loop spans 13 amino acids. CDR1 is KGHSH and CDR2 is LQKENI in the germline V gene. The chain's CDR3 is CASSSGTQYGYTF. CDR3 nucleotide sequence: TGTGCCAGCTCGTCCGGGACTCAGTATGGCTACACCTTC.

V is TRBV7-8 and J is TRBJ2-7, with D unresolved. The V gene's germline CDR1 is SGHVS and CDR2 FQNEAQ. V shed 4 bases and J shed 0 bases, with 19 bases lying between them. The CDR3 has 17 amino acids. This CDR3 is CASSSSVSGLSSYEQYF. Here the CDR3 DNA reads TGTGCCAGCAGCTCGTCGGTGTCAGGTCTGAGCTCCTACGAGCAGTACTTC.

The rearrangement uses TRBV19 and TRBJ2-1, with 10 bases that match TRBD1. The V gene's germline CDR1 is LNHDA and CDR2 SQIVND (reference sequence). With V trimmed by 5 bases and J by 4 bases, 2 bases remained unmatched. CDR3 length: 14 amino acids. CDR3 protein: CASSSGQGYNEQFF. The CDR3 DNA sequence: TGTGCCAGTAGTTCGGGACAGGGGTACAATGAGCAGTTCTTC.

This clone has just a few counts. This rearrangement joins TRBV29-1 to TRBJ2-7; a weak D match, TRBD1 (5 bases). Germline V gene sequence: CDR1 SQVTM, CDR2 ANQGSEA. The CDR3 has 13 residues. The V and J ends lost 4 bases and 0 bases respectively, with 10 bases between them. The CDR3 region has the DNA TGCAGCGTTGTAGGGGCCGACTCCTACGAGCAGTACTTC. Residues: CSVVGADSYEQYF.

The chain is built from TRBV5-6 and TRBJ2-1, with 7 bases that match TRBD2. The ends lost 0 bases at V and 4 bases at J; junction bases unmatched: 1. There are 14 residues in the CDR3. Germline values: CDR1 SGHDT, CDR2 YYEEEE. The CDR3 is CASSLGGGYNEQFF. The CDR3 DNA sequence: TGTGCCAGCAGCTTGGGGGGGGGTTACAATGAGCAGTTCTTC.